The 32 T cell receptor beta chains listed next were all sequenced from one sample in a study of blood T cells in healthy people across ages. PCR was performed a second time for roughly 6 to 12 cycles using a sample-barcoded 5' primer and a J-beta primer mix. TCRdb recomputed calls from the 5' RACE reads with MiXCR, one row per CDR3 protein. The repertoire consists of about 640,000 distinct CDR3 sequences, with about 54% occurring once and the leading ten covering approximately 37%. The sequenced material came from blood. The receptor set was obtained from a man between 60 and 75 years old in good health.

CDR3 protein: CSARRGLLAKNIQYF. CDR3 in DNA: TGCAGTGCTAGGCGGGGGCTCCTAGCCAAAAACATTCAGTACTTC. The chain joins TRBV20-1 to TRBJ2-4, with D perhaps TRBD2 (7 bases). The CDR3 contains 15 residues. V lost 3 bases and J lost 0, with 12 bases in between. Looked up from germline, CDR1 is DFQATT and CDR2 is SNEGSKA (reference sequence).

The gene calls are TRBV28 and TRBJ1-5; TRBD1 agrees at 7 bases. This CDR3 region has 14 residues. From germline, CDR1 is MDHEN and CDR2 SYDVKM. V trimming: 5 bases; J trimming: 3 bases; junction bases outside the gene matches: 4. In DNA, the CDR3 is TGTGCCAGCAGTATTACAGGGGCCAATCAGCCCCAGCATTTT. Protein sequence: CASSITGANQPQHF.

The CDR3 loop reads CASRSGLAGSYEQYF. Written as DNA, the CDR3 is TGTGCCAGCAGGTCGGGACTAGCGGGTTCCTACGAGCAGTACTTC. This chain uses TRBV7-8 with TRBJ2-7, with 12 nucleotides matching TRBD2. Per the germline V gene, CDR1 is SGHVS and CDR2 is FQNEAQ. The V and J ends lost 6 bases and 1 base, in that order; junction bases with no gene match: 4. This CDR3 contains 15 residues.

Only a few counts were recorded for this clonotype. V usage is TRBV3-1 and J usage is TRBJ1-5; 8 positions match TRBD1. CDR3 length: 14 amino acids. The V gene's germline CDR1 is LGHDT and CDR2 YNNKEL (reference sequence). The junction had 3 bases not matched to a gene; V was cut back by 6 bases and J by 2 bases. This CDR3 is CASSQDRGNQPQHF. The CDR3 DNA follows: TGTGCCAGCAGTCAGGACAGGGGCAATCAGCCCCAGCATTTT.

This clonotype has a handful of counts. The CDR3 region has the DNA TGTGCCAGCAGTTTAGGGGGGGCCAGGGTGGGCCAAGAGACCCAGTACTTC. Translating gives CASSLGGARVGQETQYF. The rearrangement links TRBV12-3 or TRBV12-4 to TRBJ2-5, with D tentatively TRBD1 or TRBD2 (6 bases each). The CDR3 runs to 17 residues. The V and J ends lost 1 base and 1 base respectively, with 16 bases between them.

V usage is TRBV7-2 and J usage is TRBJ2-3; D is undetermined. The V end lost 3 bases, the J end lost 0 bases, and 7 bases lay between the germline ends. In germline, CDR1 is SGHTA, CDR2 FQGNSA. The CDR3 extends over 14 amino acids. CDR3 DNA: TGTGCCAGCAGCTTTGCACAGAGCACAGATACGCAGTATTTT. The encoded protein is CASSFAQSTDTQYF.

The rearrangement joins TRBV25-1 to TRBJ1-2; D remains ambiguous. There are 16 residues in the CDR3. Germline values: CDR1 MGHDK, CDR2 SYGVNS. Trimming took 1 base from V and 4 from J, leaving 16 bases between them. The CDR3 coding sequence is TGTGCCAGCAGTGAATCCCCCGGCCCCGACCTCTATGGCTACACCTTC. Encoded protein: CASSESPGPDLYGYTF.

The chain has TRBV10-1 and TRBJ2-7; unclear D gene. The J call is uncertain, as TRBJ2-5 better fits the DNA end. CDR1 and CDR2 (germline): WNHNN, SYGVQD (reference sequence). The CDR3 covers 15 residues. This chain's CDR3 is CASSKRMEPAETQYF. The CDR3 DNA is TGCGCCAGCAGTAAACGAATGGAACCGGCGGAGACCCAGTACTTC.

This clonotype appeared a few times. V and J are TRBV5-1 and TRBJ2-1, with D possibly TRBD1 on 5 matching bases. V was clipped by 4 bases and J by 12 bases, with 17 bases between them. The CDR3 is made up of 13 amino acids. CDR1 and CDR2 from the germline V gene are SGHRS and YFSETQ. CDR3 protein: CASSTGQPQGQFF. CDR3 nucleotide sequence: TGCGCCAGCAGCACGGGTCAGCCTCAGGGGCAGTTCTTC. Filled out from reference TRBV5-1 and TRBJ2-1, the complete variable domain reads KAGVTQTPRYLIKTRGQQVTLSCSPISGHRSVSWYQQTPGQGLQFLFEYFSETQRNKGNFPGRFSGRQFSNSRSEMNVSTLELGDSALYLCASSTGQPQGQFFGPGTRLTVL.

This chain links TRBV11-2 with TRBJ2-3; D perhaps matches TRBD1 (5 bases). V lost 1 base and J lost 4, with 9 bases in between. Germline V gene sequence: CDR1 SGHAT, CDR2 FQNNGV. CDR3 length: 14 residues. The CDR3: CASSLARVADTQYF. CDR3 nucleotide sequence: TGTGCCAGCAGCTTAGCCAGGGTTGCAGATACGCAGTATTTT.

The chain employs TRBV20-1 and TRBJ2-5; 10 bases line up with TRBD2. The CDR3 has 17 residues. The ends lost 2 bases at V and 4 bases at J; junction bases unmatched: 13. Germline V lookup: CDR1 DFQATT, CDR2 SNEGSKA (reference sequence). The CDR3 here is CSARTPPLAGVPETQYF. The CDR3 DNA reads TGCAGTGCTAGAACTCCCCCCCTAGCGGGGGTCCCAGAGACCCAGTACTTC.

The CDR3 loop reads CASTRGGLYNEQFF. CDR3 sequence (DNA): TGTGCCAGCACCCGGGGGGGCCTCTACAATGAGCAGTTCTTC. The V and J genes are TRBV28 and TRBJ2-1; 8 nucleotides match TRBD2. V lost 7 bases and J lost 3; bases outside the gene matches: 5. Germline CDR1 MDHEN, CDR2 SYDVKM. The CDR3 length is 14 residues. The full variable domain, in which reference TRBV28 and TRBJ2-1 provide the parts outside the CDR3, is DVKVTQSSRYLVKRTGEKVFLECVQDMDHENMFWYRQDPGLGLRLIYFSYDVKMKEKGDIPEGYSVSREKKERFSLILESASTNQTSMYLCASTRGGLYNEQFFGPGTRLTVL.

The chain uses TRBV9 and TRBJ2-5; 8 nucleotides align to TRBD1. Germline trimming cut 6 bases from V and 4 bases from J; bases unmatched to any gene: 11. The CDR3 has 15 amino acids. Germline values: CDR1 SGDLS, CDR2 YYNGEE. The CDR3 coding sequence is TGTGCCAGCACCCGTGGAGACAGGGGCGGAGAGACCCAGTACTTC. As protein: CASTRGDRGGETQYF.

Worth noting for this clonotype: Sequence at one end of the junction differs from germline and may be a read error. CDR3 in DNA: TGCGCCAGCAGCCAAGTAGGTCAGAGAAGGGAGACCCAGTATTTC. It codes for CASSQVGQRRETQYF. V and J are TRBV4-1 and TRBJ2-5, with D maybe TRBD2 (5 bases). In germline, CDR1 is MGHRA, CDR2 YSYEKL. This CDR3 is 15 amino acids long.

This chain joins TRBV29-1 and TRBJ2-3; D gene unclear. Trimming left V 7 bases short and J 6 bases short, with 23 bases between. The CDR3 loop spans 15 amino acids. CDR1 is SQVTM, CDR2 ANQGSEA, per germline. The chain's CDR3 is CSALRAPHTRDTQYF. The DNA of the CDR3 is TGCAGCGCACTACGGGCCCCTCACACCCGGGATACGCAGTATTTT.

This chain joins TRBV7-9 and TRBJ2-3, with TRBD1 matching 7 bases. CDR1 is SEHNR and CDR2 is FQNEAQ in the germline V gene (reference sequence). The trim removed 3 bases at V and 5 bases at J, leaving 5 bases unmatched. The CDR3 consists of 14 residues. CDR3 amino acids: CASSFTHRGDTQYF. The CDR3 DNA reads as TGTGCCAGCAGCTTTACTCACAGGGGAGATACGCAGTATTTT. The variable domain in full, completed from reference TRBV7-9 and TRBJ2-3, reads DTGVSQNPRHKITKRGQNVTFRCDPISEHNRLYWYRQTLGQGPEFLTYFQNEAQLEKSRLLSDRFSAERPKGSFSTLEIQRTEQGDSAMYLCASSFTHRGDTQYFGPGTRLTVL.

This clonotype was observed a few times. The CDR3 DNA sequence: TGCGCCAGCAGGGTAGCGGAAGAGACCCAGTACTTC. Its translation is CASRVAEETQYF. This sequence joins TRBV5-1 and TRBJ2-5, with a weak D call TRBD2 (6 bases). The germline CDR1 and CDR2 sequences are SGHRS and YFSETQ. The V and J ends lost 5 bases and 3 bases respectively, with 8 bases between them. The CDR3 runs to 12 residues.

The chain has TRBV28 and TRBJ1-5; 7 bases match TRBD1. The CDR3 contains 14 residues. Trimming took 6 bases from V and 3 from J; bases not matched to a gene: 5. The V gene's germline CDR1 is MDHEN and CDR2 SYDVKM. In nucleotides, the CDR3 is TGTGCCAGCAGGCCGGGACAGATCAATCAGCCCCAGCATTTT. It is translated as CASRPGQINQPQHF.

The V gene is TRBV6-6, the J gene TRBJ1-4; D unclear. Germline loops: CDR1 MNHNY, CDR2 SVGAGI (reference sequence). This CDR3 is 16 amino acids long. Trimming removed 7 bases at V and 0 bases at J, with 15 bases between. This chain's CDR3 is CASTDGRETTNEKLFF. The CDR3 nucleotides read TGTGCCAGCACCGACGGGAGGGAAACAACTAATGAAAAACTGTTTTTT.

The table lists this clonotype with a count of one. V usage is TRBV20-1 and J usage is TRBJ1-5, with 8 bases aligning to TRBD1. The germline gives CDR1 DFQATT, CDR2 SNEGSKA (reference sequence). Germline trimming cut 6 bases from V and 2 bases from J; bases unmatched to any gene: 6. The CDR3 length is 14 residues. This chain's CDR3 is CSADETGGNQPQHF. Written as DNA, the CDR3 is TGCAGTGCCGACGAGACAGGGGGCAATCAGCCCCAGCATTTT.

V is TRBV20-1 and J is TRBJ1-4; D is perhaps TRBD1 (6 bases). Germline lookup yields CDR1 DFQATT and CDR2 SNEGSKA (reference sequence). Trimming stripped 0 bases from V and 6 bases from J, with 14 bases between. The CDR3 is made up of 15 amino acids. The CDR3 DNA reads as TGCAGTGCTAGAGATTACCGGGGGCGGCATGAAAAACTGTTTTTT. Amino acids: CSARDYRGRHEKLFF.

The V gene is TRBV27, the J gene TRBJ2-5; 9 nucleotides agree with TRBD1. The germline V gene has CDR1 MNHEY and CDR2 SMNVEV (reference sequence). The CDR3 runs 15 residues. Trimming cost V 5 bases and J 5 bases; bases outside gene matches: 9. CDR3 bases: TGTGCCAGCAGTCCCTACAGGGGGCGTTTTGAGACCCAGTACTTC. Protein product: CASSPYRGRFETQYF.

This clonotype has a handful of counts. The V call is TRBV7-8, the J call TRBJ2-6; D not resolved. V gave up 2 bases and J gave up 0 bases, with 5 bases separating them. CDR3 length equals 15 residues. Per the germline V gene, CDR1 is SGHVS and CDR2 is FQNEAQ. Written as DNA, the CDR3 is TGTGCCAGCAGCTTACGGGTCTCTGGGGCCAACGTCCTGACTTTC. Protein product: CASSLRVSGANVLTF.

V is TRBV6-4 and J is TRBJ2-1, with TRBD2 matching over 12 bases. Looked up from germline, CDR1 is MRHNA and CDR2 is SNTAGT. V was clipped by 5 bases and J by 8 bases; unmatched bases: 4. CDR3 length: 14 residues. The DNA of the CDR3 is TGTGCCAGCAGTCAGACTAGCGGGGGAGATGAGCAGTTCTTC. It translates to CASSQTSGGDEQFF.

The V and J genes are TRBV20-1 and TRBJ1-6; D not resolved. The CDR3 loop spans 13 amino acids. The germline gives CDR1 DFQATT, CDR2 SNEGSKA (reference sequence). V was clipped by 6 bases and J by 7 bases, with 13 bases between them. CDR3 coding DNA: TGCAGTGCCCAAGGGCCCGTCAATTCACCCCTCCACTTT. Residues: CSAQGPVNSPLHF.

The chain links TRBV4-1 to TRBJ2-2; D might be TRBD2 (5 bases). Germline V gene sequence: CDR1 MGHRA, CDR2 YSYEKL. Trimming took off 5 bases at V and 6 bases at J, with 13 bases between the two ends. The CDR3 has 14 amino acids. In nucleotides, the CDR3 is TGCGCCAGCAGCGGAGGAATTTTCGCCGGGGAGCTGTTTTTT. This gives the protein CASSGGIFAGELFF.

This chain uses TRBV25-1 with TRBJ1-6; unclear D gene. The germline gives CDR1 MGHDK, CDR2 SYGVNS. This CDR3 has 13 residues. Deletions cut 7 bases from V and 9 bases from J, with 13 bases between. CDR3: CASTTSRLSPLHF. DNA of the CDR3: TGTGCCAGCACCACATCCCGGCTTTCACCCCTCCACTTT.

The chain employs TRBV2 and TRBJ1-2, with 8 bases fitting TRBD1. With V trimmed by 6 bases and J by 3 bases, 3 bases remained unmatched. The CDR3 is made up of 13 amino acids. Germline CDR1 and CDR2: SNHLY and FYNNEI. The CDR3 region has the DNA TGTGCCAGCAGGGAGACAGGGGACTATGGCTACACCTTC. This encodes CASRETGDYGYTF.

This chain connects TRBV6-2 or TRBV6-3 to TRBJ2-1, with D tentatively TRBD2 (6 bases). The germline V and J ends were trimmed by 2 bases and 8 bases, with 13 bases remaining between them. The CDR3 runs to 14 residues. Germline V lookup: CDR1 MNHEY, CDR2 SVGEGT. The CDR3 loop reads CASSYRPRRDEQFF. The DNA of the CDR3 is TGTGCCAGCAGTTACAGGCCTCGGAGGGATGAGCAGTTCTTC.

A single count supports this clonotype. This chain connects TRBV7-2 to TRBJ2-3; the D gene is possibly TRBD1 (5 bases). Trimming left V 3 bases short and J 6 bases short, with 10 bases between. This CDR3 contains 13 residues. Germline V lookup: CDR1 SGHTA, CDR2 FQGNSA. The CDR3 coding sequence is TGTGCCAGCAGCTTCGTGGGGCAGGATACGCAGTATTTT. It encodes CASSFVGQDTQYF.

The V gene is TRBV7-2, the J gene TRBJ2-1, with 13 bases matching TRBD2. CDR3 length: 17 amino acids. The V segment lost 0 bases and the J segment 8 bases; nucleotides outside the gene matches: 7. Germline V gene sequence: CDR1 SGHTA, CDR2 FQGNSA. The CDR3 spells CASSLATSGGNPHEQFF. The CDR3 DNA follows: TGTGCCAGCAGCTTAGCGACTAGCGGGGGGAACCCCCATGAGCAGTTCTTC.

V is TRBV12-3 or TRBV12-4 and J is TRBJ1-2; D is uncertain. Trimming shortened V by 3 bases and J by 0 bases, and 11 bases separated the two germline ends. The CDR3 is made up of 15 amino acids. Here the CDR3 reads CASSLGRSANYGYTF. CDR3 nucleotide sequence: TGTGCCAGCAGTTTGGGCCGGTCGGCTAACTATGGCTACACCTTC.